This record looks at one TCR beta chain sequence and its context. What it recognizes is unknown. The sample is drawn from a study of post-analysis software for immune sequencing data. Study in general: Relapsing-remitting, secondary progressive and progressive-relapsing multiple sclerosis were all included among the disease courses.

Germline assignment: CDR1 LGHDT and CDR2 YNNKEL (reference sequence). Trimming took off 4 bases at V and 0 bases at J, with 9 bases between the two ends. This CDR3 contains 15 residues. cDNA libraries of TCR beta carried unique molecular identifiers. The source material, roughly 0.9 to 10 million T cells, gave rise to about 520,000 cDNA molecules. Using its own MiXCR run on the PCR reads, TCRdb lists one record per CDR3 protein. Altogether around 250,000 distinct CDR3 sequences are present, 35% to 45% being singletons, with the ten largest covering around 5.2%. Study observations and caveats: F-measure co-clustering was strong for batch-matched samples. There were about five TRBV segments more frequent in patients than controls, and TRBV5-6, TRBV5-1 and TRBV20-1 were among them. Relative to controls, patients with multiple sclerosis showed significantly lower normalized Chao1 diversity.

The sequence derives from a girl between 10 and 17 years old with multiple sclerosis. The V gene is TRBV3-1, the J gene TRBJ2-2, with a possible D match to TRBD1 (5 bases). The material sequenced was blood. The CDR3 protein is CASSPTAPNTGELFF. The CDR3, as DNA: TGTGCCAGCAGCCCGACAGCACCGAACACCGGGGAGCTGTTTTTT.